Listed below are T cell receptor beta chains from one sample, sequenced in a study of PD-L1 blockade in urothelial cancer. Assay used: immunoSEQ multiplex PCR; TCRdb lists only in-frame clones, some missing. The table has approximately 47,000 clones, approximately 85% seen once; the top ten hold roughly 1.8%. Sequenced material: PBMCs, taken around atezolizumab (anti-PD-L1) treatment. These receptors came from a man aged 50-59 years with urothelial cancer. Each CDR3 is given with its conserved first and last residue. A D gene is named only where the DNA matches it firmly. Rows give clone size only sometimes, using once, few, many, or a class for an expanded clone.

J gene	clone size	V gene	D gene	CDR3 DNA	CDR3 protein
TRBJ1-2	NA	TRBV2	TRBD1	TGTGCCACCGGGACAGGACGCTCCTATGGCTACACCTTC	CATGTGRSYGYTF
TRBJ2-1	once	TRBV7-9	NA	TGTGCCAGCAGCCCGCATACCGGGATACCCGGCAATGAGCAGTTCTTC	CASSPHTGIPGNEQFF
TRBJ1-5	once	TRBV7-9	NA	TGTGCCAGCAGCTCGGCCTACAGGAATAGCAATCAGCCCCAGCATTTT	CASSSAYRNSNQPQHF
TRBJ1-4	NA	TRBV6-4	TRBD1	TGTGCCAGCAGTGACACAGGGGGCGCTAATGAAAAACTGTTTTTT	CASSDTGGANEKLFF
TRBJ2-7	once	TRBV18	NA	TGTGCCAGCTCACCCTCTAGCTCCTACGAGCAGTACTTC	CASSPSSSYEQYF
TRBJ2-1	NA	TRBV5-4	NA	TGTGCCAGCAGCCCGGACAGCGGGGACCCCTACAATGAGCAGTTCTTC	CASSPDSGDPYNEQFF
TRBJ2-5	NA	TRBV10-1	TRBD1	TGCGCCAGCAGCCGGGACAGAGGAGAGACCCAGTACTTC	CASSRDRGETQYF
TRBJ1-2	once	TRBV23-1	NA	TGCGCCAGCAGTCAAAGCCCTAGGTTCTCTAACTATGGCTACACCTTC	CASSQSPRFSNYGYTF
TRBJ1-2	NA	TRBV30	TRBD1	TGTGCCTGGAGTGTACAGGGGGCGGGGGGCTACACCTTC	CAWSVQGAGGYTF
TRBJ1-2	NA	TRBV7-2	TRBD1	TGTGCCAGCAGCCCGGGACAGGCCCTCTATGGCTACACCTTC	CASSPGQALYGYTF
TRBJ2-6	NA	TRBV9	TRBD2	TGTGCCAGCAGCGTAAGTGCGGGAGGGGGCTCTGGGGCCAACGTCCTGACTTTC	CASSVSAGGGSGANVLTF